This T cell receptor (beta chain) was retrieved from a study of T cells in women clearing cervical HPV infection. Broader study findings: TRBV6-7 relative abundance averaged roughly 0.099% in cases and under 0.2% in controls.

On this clone itself: Antigen specificity is unknown. The junction departs from germline at one end; a sequencing error may be responsible. Read data end 3 residues before the CDR3 end; the end is taken from the germline J gene.

Germline assignment: CDR1 SEHNR and CDR2 FQNEAQ (reference sequence). The CDR3 consists of 15 residues. MY09/MY11 PCR detected cervical HPV DNA; dot-blot assigned genotypes. Average input was around 1,300 ng genomic DNA for immunoSEQ TCR beta CDR3 amplification. Measured with immunoSEQ multiplex PCR; TCRdb has only the in-frame clones, and not every one. The sample includes tens of thousands of clones. The sample taken for sequencing was blood buffy coat. The clonotype originates from a woman aged 18-70 years with a cervical HPV16 infection that either progressed to CIN3+ or cleared (not recorded which). The chain recombines TRBV7-9 with TRBJ2-3; 10 nucleotides align to TRBD2. The CDR3 loop is CASSLALAGAETQYF. Incomplete CDR3 DNA: TGTGCCAGCAGCTTAGCCCTAGCGGGAGCAGAGACG.